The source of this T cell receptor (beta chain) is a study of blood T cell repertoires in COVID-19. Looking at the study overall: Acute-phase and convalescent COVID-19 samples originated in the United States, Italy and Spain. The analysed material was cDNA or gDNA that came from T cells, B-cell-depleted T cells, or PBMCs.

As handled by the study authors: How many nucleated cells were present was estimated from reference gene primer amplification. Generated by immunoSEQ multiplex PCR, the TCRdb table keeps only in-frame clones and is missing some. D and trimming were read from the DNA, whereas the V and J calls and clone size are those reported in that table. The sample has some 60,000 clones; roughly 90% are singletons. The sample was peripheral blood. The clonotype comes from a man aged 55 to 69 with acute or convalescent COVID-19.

CDR3 bases: TGTGCCAGCAGTTACTCGATCCCCGGGGGTTCACCCCTCCACTTT. It specifies CASSYSIPGGSPLHF. The chain joins TRBV6-6 to TRBJ1-6; TRBD1 might be the D (5 bases). Germline-derived CDR1 and CDR2 are MNHNY and SVGAGI (reference sequence). The CDR3 loop spans 15 amino acids. Trimming shortened V by 0 bases and J by 9 bases, and 12 bases separated the two germline ends.